This T cell receptor beta chain was identified in a study of blood T cell repertoires in COVID-19. The overall study: COVID-19 samples, acute and convalescent, were from the United States, Italy and Spain. In each case, the material was cDNA or gDNA derived from T cells, B-cell-depleted T cells, or PBMCs.

This clone was seen a single time. V dropped 4 bases and J dropped 3 bases, with 13 bases sitting between them. CDR1 is SGDLS and CDR2 is YYNGEE in the germline V gene. This CDR3 spans 15 amino acids. Here immunoSEQ multiplex PCR was the method, and the copy in TCRdb shows in-frame clones only, minus some. The sample includes more than 95,000 clones, 80% of them seen just once. The TCR sequence derives from a human donor in a cohort sampled during active COVID-19. Sequencing used peripheral blood. This rearrangement joins TRBV9 to TRBJ2-2; D possibly corresponds to TRBD2 (5 bases). In DNA form, the CDR3 reads TGTGCCAGCAGCCTTGCCCCGGGGTACACCGGGGAGCTGTTTTTT. Residues: CASSLAPGYTGELFF.